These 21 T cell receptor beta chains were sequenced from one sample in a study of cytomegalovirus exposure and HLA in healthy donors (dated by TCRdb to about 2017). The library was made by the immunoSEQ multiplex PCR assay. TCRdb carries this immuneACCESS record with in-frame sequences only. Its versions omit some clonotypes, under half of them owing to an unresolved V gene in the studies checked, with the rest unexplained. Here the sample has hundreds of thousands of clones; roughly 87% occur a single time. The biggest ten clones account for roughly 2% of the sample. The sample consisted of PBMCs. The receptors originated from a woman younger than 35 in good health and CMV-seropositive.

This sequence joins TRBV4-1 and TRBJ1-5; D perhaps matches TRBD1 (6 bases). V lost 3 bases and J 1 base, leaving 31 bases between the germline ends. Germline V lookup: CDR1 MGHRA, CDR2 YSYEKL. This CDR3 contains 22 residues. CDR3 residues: CASSHREDTSSVTGFSNQPQHF. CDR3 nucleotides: TGCGCCAGCAGCCATAGAGAGGATACCAGTTCAGTTACAGGGTTCAGCAATCAGCCCCAGCATTTT.

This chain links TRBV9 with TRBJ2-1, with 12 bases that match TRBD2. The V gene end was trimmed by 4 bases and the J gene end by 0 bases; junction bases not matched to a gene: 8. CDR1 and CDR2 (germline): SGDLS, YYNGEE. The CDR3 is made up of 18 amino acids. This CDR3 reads CASSLLAGGDGSYNEQFF. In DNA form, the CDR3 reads TGTGCCAGCAGCCTTCTAGCGGGAGGGGACGGCTCCTACAATGAGCAGTTCTTC.

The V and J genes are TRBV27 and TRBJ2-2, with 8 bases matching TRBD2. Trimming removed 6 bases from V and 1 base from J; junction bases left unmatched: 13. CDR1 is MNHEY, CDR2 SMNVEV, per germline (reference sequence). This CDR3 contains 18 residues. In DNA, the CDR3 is TGTGCCAGCAGCCTCTATCCCTGGCTAGCGGGGAACACCGGGGAGCTGTTTTTT. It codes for CASSLYPWLAGNTGELFF.

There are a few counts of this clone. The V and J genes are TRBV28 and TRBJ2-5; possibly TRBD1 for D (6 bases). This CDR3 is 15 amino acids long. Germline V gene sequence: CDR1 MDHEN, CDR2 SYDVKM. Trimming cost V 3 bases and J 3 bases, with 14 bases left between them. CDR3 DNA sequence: TGTGCCAGCAGTTTTTCTATCAACAGGGAAGAGACCCAGTACTTC. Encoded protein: CASSFSINREETQYF.

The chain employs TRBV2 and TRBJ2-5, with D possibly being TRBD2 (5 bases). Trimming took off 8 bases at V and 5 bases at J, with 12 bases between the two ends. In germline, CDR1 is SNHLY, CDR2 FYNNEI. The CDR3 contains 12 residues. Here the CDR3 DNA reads TGTGCCAGCGGGGAGACCCGGGAGACCCAGTACTTC. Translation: CASGETRETQYF. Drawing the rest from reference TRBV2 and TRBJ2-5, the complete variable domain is EPEVTQTPSHQVTQMGQEVILRCVPISNHLYFYWYRQILGQKVEFLVSFYNNEISEKSEIFDDQFSVERPDGSNFTLKIRSTKLEDSAMYFCASGETRETQYFGPGTRLLVL.

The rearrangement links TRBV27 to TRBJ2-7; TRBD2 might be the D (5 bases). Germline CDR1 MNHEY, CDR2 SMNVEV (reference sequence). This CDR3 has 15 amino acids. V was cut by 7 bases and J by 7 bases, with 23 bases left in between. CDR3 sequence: CASTPLPLTIKEQYF. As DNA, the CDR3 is TGTGCCAGCACCCCCCTGCCGCTGACTATCAAGGAGCAGTACTTC.

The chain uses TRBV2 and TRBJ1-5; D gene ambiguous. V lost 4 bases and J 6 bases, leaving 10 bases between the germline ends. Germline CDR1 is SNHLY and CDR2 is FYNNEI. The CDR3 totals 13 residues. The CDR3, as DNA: TGTGCCAGCAGTGTTGAGGTTGGTCAGCCCCAGCATTTT. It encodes CASSVEVGQPQHF.

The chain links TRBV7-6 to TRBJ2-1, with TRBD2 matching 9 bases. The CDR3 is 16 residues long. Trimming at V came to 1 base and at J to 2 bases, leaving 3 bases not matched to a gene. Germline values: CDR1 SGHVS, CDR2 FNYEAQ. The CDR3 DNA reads TGTGCCAGCAGCTTAGGCGGGAGGGGAGCCTACAATGAGCAGTTCTTC. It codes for CASSLGGRGAYNEQFF. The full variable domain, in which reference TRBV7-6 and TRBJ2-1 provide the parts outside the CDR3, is GAGVSQSPRYKVTKRGQDVALRCDPISGHVSLYWYRQALGQGPEFLTYFNYEAQQDKSGLPNDRFSAERPEGSISTLTIQRTEQRDSAMYRCASSLGGRGAYNEQFFGPGTRLTVL.

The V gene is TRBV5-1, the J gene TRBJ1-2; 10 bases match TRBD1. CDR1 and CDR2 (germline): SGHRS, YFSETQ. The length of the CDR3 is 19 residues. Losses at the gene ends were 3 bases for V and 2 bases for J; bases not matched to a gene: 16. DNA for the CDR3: TGCGCCAGCAGCTCGACCGGTGGGACAGGGGAGTCAATAAACTATGGCTACACCTTC. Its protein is CASSSTGGTGESINYGYTF. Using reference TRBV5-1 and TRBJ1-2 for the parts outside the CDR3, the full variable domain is KAGVTQTPRYLIKTRGQQVTLSCSPISGHRSVSWYQQTPGQGLQFLFEYFSETQRNKGNFPGRFSGRQFSNSRSEMNVSTLELGDSALYLCASSSTGGTGESINYGYTFGSGTRLTVV.

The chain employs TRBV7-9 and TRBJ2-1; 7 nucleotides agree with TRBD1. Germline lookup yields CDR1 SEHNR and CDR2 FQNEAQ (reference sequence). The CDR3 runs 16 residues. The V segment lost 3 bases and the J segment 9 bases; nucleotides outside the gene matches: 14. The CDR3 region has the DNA TGTGCCAGCAGCTTGTCGACAGGGTATATGTCGGCTGAGCAGTTCTTC. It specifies CASSLSTGYMSAEQFF.

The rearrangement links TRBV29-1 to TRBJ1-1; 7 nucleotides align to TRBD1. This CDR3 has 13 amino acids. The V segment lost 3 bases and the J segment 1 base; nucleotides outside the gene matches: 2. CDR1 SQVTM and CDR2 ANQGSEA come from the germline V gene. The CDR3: CSVDPGGNTEAFF. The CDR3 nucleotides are TGCAGCGTTGACCCAGGGGGGAACACTGAAGCTTTCTTT. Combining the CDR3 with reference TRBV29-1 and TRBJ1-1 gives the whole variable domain SAVISQKPSRDICQRGTSLTIQCQVDSQVTMMFWYRQQPGQSLTLIATANQGSEATYESGFVIDKFPISRPNLTFSTLTVSNMSPEDSSIYLCSVDPGGNTEAFFGQGTRLTVV.

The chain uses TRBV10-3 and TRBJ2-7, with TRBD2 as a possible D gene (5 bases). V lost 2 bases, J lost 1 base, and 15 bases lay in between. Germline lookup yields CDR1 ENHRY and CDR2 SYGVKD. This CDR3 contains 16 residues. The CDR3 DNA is TGTGCCATCAGTGAGGCGAGGCGGACGGGATCCTACGAGCAGTACTTC. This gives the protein CAISEARRTGSYEQYF.

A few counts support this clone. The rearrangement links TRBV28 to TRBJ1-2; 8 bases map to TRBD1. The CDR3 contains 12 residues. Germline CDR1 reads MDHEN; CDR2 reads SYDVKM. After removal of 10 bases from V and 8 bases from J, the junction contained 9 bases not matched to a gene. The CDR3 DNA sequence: TGTGCCACCCCGGACAGGGCGGCAGGCTACACCTTC. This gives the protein CATPDRAAGYTF.

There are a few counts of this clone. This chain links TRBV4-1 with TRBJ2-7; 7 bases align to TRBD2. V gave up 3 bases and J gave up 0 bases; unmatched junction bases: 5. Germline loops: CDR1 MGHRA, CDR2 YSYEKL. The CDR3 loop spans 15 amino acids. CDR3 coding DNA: TGCGCCAGCAGCCACACTAGCGACCCCTCCTACGAGCAGTACTTC. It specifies CASSHTSDPSYEQYF.

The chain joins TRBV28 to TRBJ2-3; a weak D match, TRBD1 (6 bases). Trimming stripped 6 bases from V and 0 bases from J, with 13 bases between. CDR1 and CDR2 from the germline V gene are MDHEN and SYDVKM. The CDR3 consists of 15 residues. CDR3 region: CASRLRDTSTDTQYF. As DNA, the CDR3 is TGTGCCAGCAGGCTTCGGGACACCAGCACAGATACGCAGTATTTT.

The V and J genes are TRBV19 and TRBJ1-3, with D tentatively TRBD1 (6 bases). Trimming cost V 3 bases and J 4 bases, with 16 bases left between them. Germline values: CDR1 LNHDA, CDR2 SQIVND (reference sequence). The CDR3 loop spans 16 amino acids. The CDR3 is CASSISRGASGNTIYF. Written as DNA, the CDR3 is TGTGCCAGTAGTATCTCGCGGGGGGCGTCGGGAAACACCATATATTTT. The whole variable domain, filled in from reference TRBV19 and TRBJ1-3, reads DGGITQSPKYLFRKEGQNVTLSCEQNLNHDAMYWYRQDPGQGLRLIYYSQIVNDFQKGDIAEGYSVSREKKESFPLTVTSAQKNPTAFYLCASSISRGASGNTIYFGEGSWLTVV.

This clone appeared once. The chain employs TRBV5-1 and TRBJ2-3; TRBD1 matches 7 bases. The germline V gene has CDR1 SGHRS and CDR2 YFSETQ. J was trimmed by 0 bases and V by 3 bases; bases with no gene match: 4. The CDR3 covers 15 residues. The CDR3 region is CASSWVRGSTDTQYF. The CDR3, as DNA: TGCGCCAGCAGCTGGGTCAGGGGGAGCACAGATACGCAGTATTTT.

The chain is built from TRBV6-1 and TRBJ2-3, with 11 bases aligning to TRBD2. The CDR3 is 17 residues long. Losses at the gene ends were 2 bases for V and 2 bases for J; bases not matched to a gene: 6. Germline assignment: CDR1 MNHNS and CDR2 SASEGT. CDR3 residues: CASSEMTSGINTDTQYF. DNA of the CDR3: TGTGCCAGCAGTGAAATGACTAGCGGGATCAACACAGATACGCAGTATTTT.

The CDR3 DNA follows: TGTGCCAGCCAGACAGGGGGCAATCAGCCCCAGCATTTT. Translation gives CASQTGGNQPQHF. V is TRBV19 and J is TRBJ1-5, with 8 bases identical to TRBD1. The germline gives CDR1 LNHDA, CDR2 SQIVND (reference sequence). This CDR3 region has 13 residues. Trimming took 9 bases from V and 2 from J; bases not matched to a gene: 3.

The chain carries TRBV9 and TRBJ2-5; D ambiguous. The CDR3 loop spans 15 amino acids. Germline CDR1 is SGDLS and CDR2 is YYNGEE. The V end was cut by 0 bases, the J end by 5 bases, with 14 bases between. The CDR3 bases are TGTGCCAGCAGCGTAGGAGGTAGCCCTGGGGAGACCCAGTACTTC. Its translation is CASSVGGSPGETQYF.

The CDR3 here is CASGLRASRDYEQYF. The CDR3 DNA reads TGTGCTAGTGGTTTGCGCGCTAGCAGAGACTACGAGCAGTACTTC. The chain uses TRBV12-5 and TRBJ2-7; a possible D gene is TRBD2 (5 bases). The CDR3 spans 15 residues. The ends were cut back, 2 bases at V and 3 bases at J, with 14 bases in the middle. Germline V gene lookup returns CDR1 LGHNT and CDR2 FRNRAP.